The 22 T cell receptor beta chains below were found in one sample sequenced in a study of CD8+ T cells in alopecia areata. The treatment was: oral pan-JAK inhibitor, 5-10 mg twice daily. cDNA serving as the sequencing template came from extracted, reverse transcribed RNA. The table came from immunoSEQ multiplex PCR; TCRdb's copy has only in-frame clones and leaves some out. This repertoire shows about 64,000 clones, around 46% found once; its top ten account for around 21%. Specimen: CD8+ T cells sorted from blood, collected at approximately week 37, from a patient treated with tofacitinib. Receptors originate from a human donor with alopecia areata.

The V gene is TRBV29-1, the J gene TRBJ1-1; D possibly corresponds to TRBD1 (5 bases). CDR1 and CDR2 from the germline V gene are SQVTM and ANQGSEA. CDR3 length: 13 residues. Trimming took 4 bases from V and 4 from J, leaving 13 bases between them. For the CDR3, the DNA is TGCAGCGTTGGCGGCAGGGAGAGCACTGAAGCTTTCTTT. It yields the protein CSVGGRESTEAFF.

Comments on this clone: Germline and junction disagree at one end, which may indicate a read error. The sample carries other DNA sequences with the same CDR3. CDR3 residues: CASSQGYEQYF. The DNA of the CDR3 is TGTGCCAGCAGTCAAGGCTACGAGCAGTACTTC. The gene calls are TRBV14 and TRBJ2-7; D is unclear. CDR1 and CDR2 (germline): SGHDN, FVKESK. The length of the CDR3 is 11 residues.

The DNA of the CDR3 is TGTGCCATCCGAGAAGAGGGGTTTGGGTACGAGCAGTACTTC. Translation: CAIREEGFGYEQYF. The rearrangement joins TRBV10-3 to TRBJ2-7, with D possibly being TRBD1 or TRBD2 (5 bases each). Germline-derived CDR1 and CDR2 are ENHRY and SYGVKD. CDR3 length: 14 residues. Trimming removed 8 bases from V and 4 bases from J, with 18 bases in between.

Only a few counts were recorded for this clone. The gene calls are TRBV14 and TRBJ2-1, with 7 bases identical to TRBD2. CDR3 length: 16 amino acids. Germline V CDR1 and CDR2: SGHDN, FVKESK. Trimming cost V 7 bases and J 0 bases; bases outside gene matches: 9. CDR3 DNA sequence: TGTGCCAGCACGCACAGCGGGGTGAGCTCCTACAATGAGCAGTTCTTC. Protein sequence: CASTHSGVSSYNEQFF.

The chain is built from TRBV6-6 and TRBJ2-7, with TRBD1 as a possible D gene (6 bases). Germline V gives CDR1 MNHNY, CDR2 SVGAGI (reference sequence). This CDR3 has 13 residues. With 9 bases removed from V and 1 base from J, the gap between germline ends came to 13 bases. The CDR3 DNA follows: TGTGCCAGTCTGCGGCAGGGGTCCTACGAGCAGTACTTC. This gives the protein CASLRQGSYEQYF.

This clone came up a few times. The rearrangement joins TRBV11-2 to TRBJ2-1; the D call may be TRBD1 or TRBD2 (6 bases each). V was pared by 7 bases and J by 7 bases, with 11 bases between. Germline V gives CDR1 SGHAT, CDR2 FQNNGV. This CDR3 contains 12 residues. CDR3 amino acids: CASMGAGNEQFF. The CDR3 DNA sequence: TGTGCCAGCATGGGGGCGGGGAATGAGCAGTTCTTC.

V usage is TRBV9 and J usage is TRBJ2-7; D uncertain. The CDR3 sequence is 12 residues long. V was cut by 0 bases and J by 6 bases, with 7 bases left in between. Germline CDR1 and CDR2: SGDLS and YYNGEE. The CDR3 DNA follows: TGTGCCAGCAGCGTAGGTCAGAGCGAGCAGTACTTC. It codes for CASSVGQSEQYF.

Here the CDR3 DNA reads TGCAGCGTTGAGAACAACGGCAATGAGCAGTTCTTC. The encoded protein is CSVENNGNEQFF. The V call is TRBV29-1, the J call TRBJ2-1; D is uncertain. This CDR3 has 12 residues. V dropped 3 bases and J dropped 6 bases, with 9 bases sitting between them. CDR1 and CDR2 (germline): SQVTM, ANQGSEA.

This clone was found a few times. The chain has TRBV29-1 and TRBJ1-5; no clear D gene. The CDR3 spans 12 residues. Deletions cut 7 bases from V and 5 bases from J, with 12 bases between. Germline-derived CDR1 and CDR2 are SQVTM and ANQGSEA. CDR3 region: CSALGNDQPQHF. The CDR3 region has the DNA TGCAGCGCGTTGGGTAACGATCAGCCCCAGCATTTT.

This clone showed up just a few times. V gene TRBV27 combines with J gene TRBJ2-2; D may match TRBD1 or TRBD2 (5 bases each). The CDR3 is 16 residues long. Trimming cost V 6 bases and J 0 bases, with 14 bases left between them. Germline lookup yields CDR1 MNHEY and CDR2 SMNVEV (reference sequence). Written as DNA, the CDR3 is TGTGCCAGCAGCCAACAAGGGACGGCGAACACCGGGGAGCTGTTTTTT. This encodes CASSQQGTANTGELFF.

The chain links TRBV7-9 to TRBJ1-2, with 10 bases identical to TRBD1. The germline CDR1 and CDR2 sequences are SEHNR and FQNEAQ (reference sequence). The CDR3 loop spans 15 amino acids. With V trimmed by 6 bases and J by 3 bases, 7 bases remained unmatched. For the CDR3, the DNA is TGTGCCAGCAGGGAGACAGGGGGCGCGGACTATGGCTACACCTTC. As protein: CASRETGGADYGYTF.

The chain has TRBV27 and TRBJ2-1, with D maybe TRBD1 (6 bases). Trimming took 6 bases from V and 3 from J, leaving 12 bases between them. This CDR3 comprises 14 residues. CDR1 MNHEY and CDR2 SMNVEV come from the germline V gene (reference sequence). Here the CDR3 DNA reads TGTGCCAGCAGGGAAACAGGGAACTACAATGAGCAGTTCTTC. Its translation: CASRETGNYNEQFF.

The CDR3 region is CASSQPGCAEAFF. CDR3 bases: TGCGCCAGCAGTCAACCAGGGTGCGCTGAAGCTTTCTTT. V gene TRBV23-1 combines with J gene TRBJ1-1, with D possibly being TRBD1 (5 bases). TRBV23-1 is an ORF, with its function uncertain. Trimming cost V 2 bases and J 6 bases, with 10 bases left between them. The CDR3 is 13 residues long.

The chain uses TRBV28 and TRBJ2-1; D not certain. V was pared by 0 bases and J by 8 bases, with 11 bases between. The CDR3 sequence is 14 residues long. CDR1 is MDHEN, CDR2 SYDVKM, per germline. The CDR3 DNA reads as TGTGCCAGCAGTTTATGGCTCGAGCGTCATGAGCAGTTCTTC. This sequence encodes CASSLWLERHEQFF.

The chain carries TRBV29-1 and TRBJ2-1; D call uncertain. The CDR3 has 14 residues. In germline, CDR1 is SQVTM, CDR2 ANQGSEA. The V end lost 5 bases, the J end lost 3 bases, and 14 bases lay between the germline ends. CDR3 residues: CSVPLAANYNEQFF. CDR3 DNA sequence: TGCAGCGTTCCTCTCGCGGCTAACTACAATGAGCAGTTCTTC.

The chain uses TRBV14 and TRBJ2-7, with D unclear. V lost 4 bases to trimming and J lost 3 bases, with 7 bases between them. CDR3 size: 12 residues. Germline values: CDR1 SGHDN, CDR2 FVKESK. DNA for the CDR3: TGTGCCAGCAGCCCCACGAACTACGAGCAGTACTTC. Translation: CASSPTNYEQYF. Full variable domain (missing parts from reference TRBV14 and TRBJ2-7): EAGVTQFPSHSVIEKGQTVTLRCDPISGHDNLYWYRRVMGKEIKFLLHFVKESKQDESGMPNNRFLAERTGGTYSTLKVQPAELEDSGVYFCASSPTNYEQYFGPGTRLTVT.

The rearrangement uses TRBV7-8 and TRBJ2-1, with 11 bases identical to TRBD2. CDR1 SGHVS and CDR2 FQNEAQ come from the germline V gene. J gave up 2 bases and V 2 bases, and 11 bases lay outside the gene matches. The CDR3 runs 19 residues. CDR3 residues: CASSLTSTSGKLTYNEQFF. The CDR3 DNA sequence: TGTGCCAGCAGCTTAACCTCGACTAGCGGGAAGCTAACCTACAATGAGCAGTTCTTC. The variable domain in full, completed from reference TRBV7-8 and TRBJ2-1, reads GAGVSQSPRYKVAKRGQDVALRCDPISGHVSLFWYQQALGQGPEFLTYFQNEAQLDKSGLPSDRFFAERPEGSVSTLKIQRTQQEDSAVYLCASSLTSTSGKLTYNEQFFGPGTRLTVL.

A few counts support this clone. The chain carries TRBV4-1 and TRBJ2-3; TRBD2 is a possible D gene (6 bases). Germline-derived CDR1 and CDR2 are MGHRA and YSYEKL. The CDR3 has 16 amino acids. The V end was cut by 4 bases, the J end by 5 bases, with 19 bases between. The CDR3 bases are TGCGCCAGCAGCCCCTTGGGACGTACGCGGGGAGATACGCAGTATTTT. Protein: CASSPLGRTRGDTQYF.

This chain uses TRBV5-1 with TRBJ2-7; D not resolved. CDR1 and CDR2 from the germline V gene are SGHRS and YFSETQ. CDR3 length equals 13 residues. V was clipped by 6 bases and J by 1 base, with 11 bases between them. The CDR3 DNA is TGCGCCAGCAAGGAAGGTTTGTCCTACGAGCAGTACTTC. Residues: CASKEGLSYEQYF.

This chain uses TRBV4-1 with TRBJ2-2; unclear D gene. Trimming shortened V by 3 bases and J by 1 base, and 6 bases separated the two germline ends. CDR1 and CDR2 from the germline V gene are MGHRA and YSYEKL. The length of the CDR3 is 14 residues. The CDR3 loop is CASSHRLNTGELFF. The DNA for the CDR3 is TGCGCCAGCAGCCACAGGCTGAACACCGGGGAGCTGTTTTTT.

The chain uses TRBV29-1 and TRBJ1-2, with 7 bases that match TRBD1. Germline V gene lookup returns CDR1 SQVTM and CDR2 ANQGSEA. The CDR3 runs 11 residues. The J segment lost 5 bases and the V segment lost 5 bases, leaving 2 bases of the junction unmatched. Here the CDR3 reads CSVTGVYGYTF. The CDR3 bases are TGCAGCGTTACAGGGGTGTATGGCTACACCTTC.

This clone was picked up a small number of times. This chain connects TRBV25-1 to TRBJ2-7; D gene unclear. The CDR3 extends over 11 amino acids. Germline values: CDR1 MGHDK, CDR2 SYGVNS. Trimming left V 1 base short and J 2 bases short, with 0 bases between. The CDR3 nucleotides read TGTGCCAGCAGTGAATCCTACGAGCAGTACTTC. Translating gives CASSESYEQYF.